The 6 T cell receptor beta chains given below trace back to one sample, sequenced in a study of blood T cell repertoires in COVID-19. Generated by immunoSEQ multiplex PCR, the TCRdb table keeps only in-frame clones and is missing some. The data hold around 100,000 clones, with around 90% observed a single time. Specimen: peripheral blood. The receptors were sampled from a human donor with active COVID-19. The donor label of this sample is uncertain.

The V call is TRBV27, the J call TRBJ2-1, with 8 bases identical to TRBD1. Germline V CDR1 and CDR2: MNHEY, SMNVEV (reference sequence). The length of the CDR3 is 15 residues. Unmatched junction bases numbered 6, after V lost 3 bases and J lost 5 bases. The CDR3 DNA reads TGTGCCAGCAGTTTCGACAGGGGTAGGGACAATGAGCAGTTCTTC. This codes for CASSFDRGRDNEQFF.

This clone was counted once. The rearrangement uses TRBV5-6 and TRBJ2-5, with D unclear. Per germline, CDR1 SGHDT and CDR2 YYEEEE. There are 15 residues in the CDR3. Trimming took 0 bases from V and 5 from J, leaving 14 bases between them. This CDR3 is CASSLVVGLRETQYF. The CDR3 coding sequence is TGTGCCAGCAGCTTGGTTGTCGGCCTCAGGGAGACCCAGTACTTC.

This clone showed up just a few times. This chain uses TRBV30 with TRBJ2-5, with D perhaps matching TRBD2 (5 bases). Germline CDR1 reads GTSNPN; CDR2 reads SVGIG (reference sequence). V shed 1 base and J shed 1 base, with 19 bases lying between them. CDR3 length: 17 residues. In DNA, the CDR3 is TGTGCCTGGAGTGCGCCGGTTCTCGAGGGTCGCCAAGAGACCCAGTACTTC. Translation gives CAWSAPVLEGRQETQYF.

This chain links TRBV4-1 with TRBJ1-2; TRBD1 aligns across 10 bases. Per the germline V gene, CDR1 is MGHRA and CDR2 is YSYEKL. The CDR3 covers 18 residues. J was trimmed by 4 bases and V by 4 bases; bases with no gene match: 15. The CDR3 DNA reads TGCGCCAGCAGCCGAGAGCATCCGGGACAGGGGTCCGTCTATGGCTACACCTTC. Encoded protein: CASSREHPGQGSVYGYTF.

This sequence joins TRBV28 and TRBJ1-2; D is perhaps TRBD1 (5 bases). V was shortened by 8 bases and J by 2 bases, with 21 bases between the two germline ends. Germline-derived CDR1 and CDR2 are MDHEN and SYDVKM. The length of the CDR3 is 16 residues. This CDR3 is CASSAVMGGINYGYTF. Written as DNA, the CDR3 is TGTGCCAGCTCGGCTGTGATGGGGGGGATCAACTATGGCTACACCTTC.

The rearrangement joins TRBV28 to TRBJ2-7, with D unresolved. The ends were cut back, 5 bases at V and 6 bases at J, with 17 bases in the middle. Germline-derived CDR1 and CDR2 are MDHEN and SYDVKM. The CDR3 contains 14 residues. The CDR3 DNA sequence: TGTGCCAGCAGTCCCCGGATAGCCAAATCCGAGCAGTACTTC. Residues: CASSPRIAKSEQYF. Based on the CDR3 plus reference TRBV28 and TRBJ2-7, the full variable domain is DVKVTQSSRYLVKRTGEKVFLECVQDMDHENMFWYRQDPGLGLRLIYFSYDVKMKEKGDIPEGYSVSREKKERFSLILESASTNQTSMYLCASSPRIAKSEQYFGPGTRLTVT.